The present entry profiles one T cell receptor beta chain with its context. Per the authors' pipeline: Reference gene primer amplification in the assay estimated nucleated cell counts. Here immunoSEQ multiplex PCR was the method, and the copy in TCRdb shows in-frame clones only, minus some. The V and J calls and clone size are taken from that table; D and trimming were inferred from the DNA. Among 200,000 to 250,000 clones listed, around nine tenths were seen once. This entry comes from a study of blood T cell repertoires in COVID-19. Study as a whole: Donors in the United States, Italy and Spain gave samples during acute or convalescent COVID-19. Nucleic acid was either cDNA or gDNA, and it came from T cells, B-cell-depleted T cells, or PBMCs.

Sequenced: peripheral blood. This TCR came from a woman aged 18-30 years who had recovered from COVID-19.

The CDR3 DNA reads TGCGCCAGCACCCAAGGGCAGGGGTACACTGAAGCTTTCTTT. It codes for CASTQGQGYTEAFF. The chain is built from TRBV23-1 and TRBJ1-1, with a weak D call TRBD1 (6 bases). TRBV23-1 is an ORF for which the function is uncertain. The CDR3 has 14 amino acids. The germline V and J ends were trimmed by 7 bases and 3 bases, with 15 bases remaining between them.